These 22 T cell receptor beta chains share one sample of origin, sequenced in a study of human T cells and chemical hapten exposure. The time point: patch test 1, 2 weeks after DPC sensitization. Treatment in this sample: therapeutic diphenylcyclopropenone sensitization with weekly scalp DPC. One entry per CDR3 protein, called by TCRdb with MiXCR from the RACE reads. The table records 370,000 or so distinct CDR3 sequences, about 4.8% of them present only once. The specimen comprised whole blood, sampled in connection with sensitization to the hapten diphenylcyclopropenone (DPC). The receptors shown here come from a woman in her 50s with alopecia areata. Some clones in this sample may be carry-over from other donors' samples.

A few counts support this clonotype. The chain links TRBV27 to TRBJ1-2; the D gene is possibly TRBD1 (5 bases). V was pared by 0 bases and J by 4 bases, with 6 bases between. Germline V lookup: CDR1 MNHEY, CDR2 SMNVEV (reference sequence). The CDR3 runs 13 residues. CDR3 protein: CASSLSGTYGYTF. As DNA, the CDR3 is TGTGCCAGCAGTTTATCAGGGACCTATGGCTACACCTTC.

This clonotype has more than one count but fewer than ten. V gene TRBV12-3 or TRBV12-4 combines with J gene TRBJ1-2, with unresolved D. The CDR3 is made up of 11 amino acids. Trimming took off 0 bases at V and 6 bases at J, with 2 bases between the two ends. The CDR3 nucleotides are TGTGCCAGCAGTTTAGCCCATGGCTACACCTTC. Its protein is CASSLAHGYTF.

This clonotype was observed many times. The chain joins TRBV6-6 to TRBJ1-5; D is unclear. The CDR3 is 14 amino acids. V was pared by 5 bases and J by 2 bases, with 10 bases between. Germline assignment: CDR1 MNHNY and CDR2 SVGAGI (reference sequence). CDR3 residues: CASSPPGGNQPQHF. The CDR3 DNA reads TGTGCCAGCAGTCCGCCCGGAGGCAATCAGCCCCAGCATTTT.

This clonotype has at least ten counts. CDR3 amino acids: CASRAGTSENTGELFF. The CDR3 nucleotides are TGTGCCAGCAGAGCCGGGACTAGCGAAAACACCGGGGAGCTGTTTTTT. V gene TRBV6-6 combines with J gene TRBJ2-2; 10 bases agree with TRBD2. Germline CDR1 and CDR2: MNHNY and SVGAGI (reference sequence). Unmatched junction bases numbered 6, after V lost 6 bases and J lost 2 bases. The CDR3 has 16 amino acids.

This clonotype was detected many times. This sequence joins TRBV2 and TRBJ1-1; the D is unclear. The germline gives CDR1 SNHLY, CDR2 FYNNEI. The CDR3 runs 16 residues. Trimming took 6 bases from V and 4 from J, leaving 21 bases between them. In DNA form, the CDR3 reads TGTGCCAGCAGAAGAGCGTCCGGGTCTCTCGGCACTGAAGCTTTCTTT. Protein: CASRRASGSLGTEAFF.

The V call is TRBV30, the J call TRBJ2-3; D is uncertain. V gave up 1 base and J gave up 6 bases, with 14 bases separating them. CDR1 is GTSNPN and CDR2 is SVGIG in the germline V gene (reference sequence). The CDR3 has 14 residues. The CDR3 spells CAWSALRQTDTQYF. In DNA form, the CDR3 reads TGTGCCTGGAGTGCTTTAAGGCAGACGGATACGCAGTATTTT.

This clonotype was counted between two and nine times. This chain connects TRBV6-2 or TRBV6-3 to TRBJ1-2; TRBD1 matches 7 bases. V gave up 0 bases and J gave up 7 bases; unmatched junction bases: 5. Germline CDR1 reads MNHEY; CDR2 reads SVGEGT. This CDR3 has 14 residues. The DNA for the CDR3 is TGTGCCAGCAGTTACTCCCGGACAGGTCGTGGCTACACCTTC. It specifies CASSYSRTGRGYTF.

This clonotype was seen repeatedly, ten times or more. CDR3 DNA: TGTGCCTGGGCCCGGACAGGGGGACCCAGACCAGATACGCAGTATTTT. This codes for CAWARTGGPRPDTQYF. The chain joins TRBV30 to TRBJ2-3, with 10 positions matching TRBD1. The CDR3 totals 16 residues. The junction had 12 bases not matched to a gene; V was cut back by 5 bases and J by 4 bases. The germline V gene has CDR1 GTSNPN and CDR2 SVGIG (reference sequence).

The table lists this clonotype with many counts. V usage is TRBV7-9 and J usage is TRBJ2-3; D unclear. Between the trimmed V and J ends, which lost 4 bases and 6 bases, there was a span of 14 bases. Per germline, CDR1 SEHNR and CDR2 FQNEAQ (reference sequence). The length of the CDR3 is 14 residues. The CDR3 loop is CASSSLERSDTQYF. CDR3 in DNA: TGTGCCAGCAGCTCTTTGGAGAGGAGCGATACGCAGTATTTT.

This chain uses TRBV7-9 with TRBJ1-5; D gene unclear. Trimming shortened V by 1 base and J by 3 bases, and 7 bases separated the two germline ends. CDR3 length equals 14 residues. Germline CDR1 and CDR2: SEHNR and FQNEAQ (reference sequence). The CDR3 nucleotides read TGTGCCAGCAGCTTAGTTTCTGACAATCAGCCCCAGCATTTT. Its protein is CASSLVSDNQPQHF.

This clonotype came up many times. The chain is built from TRBV7-9 and TRBJ2-1; D call uncertain. This CDR3 spans 14 amino acids. Per the germline V gene, CDR1 is SEHNR and CDR2 is FQNEAQ (reference sequence). V was pared by 5 bases and J by 7 bases, with 15 bases between. In DNA, the CDR3 is TGTGCCAGCAGCCCCGAGTGGGTGGGGAATGAGCAGTTCTTC. Protein sequence: CASSPEWVGNEQFF.

The chain recombines TRBV7-3 with TRBJ1-5; D unresolved. Germline values: CDR1 SGHTA, CDR2 FQGTGA. V was pared by 1 base and J by 0 bases, with 10 bases between. The CDR3 consists of 16 residues. The CDR3 region has the DNA TGTGCCAGCAGCTTAAAGACGTACTATAGCAATCAGCCCCAGCATTTT. It is translated as CASSLKTYYSNQPQHF.

This clonotype was found many times. The chain joins TRBV20-1 to TRBJ2-7, with TRBD1 identical over 7 bases. CDR1 is DFQATT, CDR2 SNEGSKA, per germline (reference sequence). There are 12 residues in the CDR3. The junction had 4 bases not matched to a gene; V was cut back by 5 bases and J by 3 bases. For the CDR3, the DNA is TGCAGTGCTCACCGGGACAGCTACGAGCAGTACTTC. As protein: CSAHRDSYEQYF.

The chain employs TRBV7-8 and TRBJ2-1; 7 bases are a match to TRBD2. J was trimmed by 3 bases and V by 4 bases; bases with no gene match: 12. Germline CDR1 reads SGHVS; CDR2 reads FQNEAQ. The CDR3 contains 17 residues. This CDR3 reads CASSSGRGGRVYNEQFF. CDR3 bases: TGTGCCAGCAGCTCCGGACGGGGCGGGAGAGTCTACAATGAGCAGTTCTTC. Drawing the rest from reference TRBV7-8 and TRBJ2-1, the complete variable domain is GAGVSQSPRYKVAKRGQDVALRCDPISGHVSLFWYQQALGQGPEFLTYFQNEAQLDKSGLPSDRFFAERPEGSVSTLKIQRTQQEDSAVYLCASSSGRGGRVYNEQFFGPGTRLTVL.

This clonotype came up many times. The rearrangement links TRBV7-9 to TRBJ2-1; D unresolved. The V end was cut by 2 bases, the J end by 8 bases, with 7 bases between. This CDR3 contains 12 residues. Germline CDR1 is SEHNR and CDR2 is FQNEAQ (reference sequence). Here the CDR3 reads CASSLSSDEQFF. In DNA, the CDR3 is TGTGCCAGCAGCTTATCATCAGATGAGCAGTTCTTC.

V usage is TRBV15 and J usage is TRBJ1-1, with 9 nucleotides matching TRBD1. The germline V gene encodes CDR1 LNHNV and CDR2 YYDKDF (reference sequence). The CDR3 length is 17 residues. V dropped 4 bases and J dropped 3; count of bases not matched to a gene: 12. CDR3 in amino acids: CATSTDTWDREDTEAFF. The DNA for the CDR3 is TGTGCCACCAGCACTGACACTTGGGACAGGGAGGACACTGAAGCTTTCTTT.

About this clonotype: A much larger clone differs by one base, so this may be a read error. This rearrangement joins TRBV28 to TRBJ2-7, with D possibly TRBD1 on 6 matching bases. V dropped 6 bases and J dropped 12 bases, with 21 bases sitting between them. This CDR3 region has 13 residues. Germline assignment: CDR1 MDHEN and CDR2 SYDVKM. CDR3 in amino acids: CASSDYRAPSPYF. Here the CDR3 DNA reads TGTGCCAGCAGCGACTACAGGGCACCCAGCCCGTACTTC.

V gene TRBV10-3 combines with J gene TRBJ2-1, with D perhaps matching TRBD2 (6 bases). The CDR3 spans 17 residues. Germline lookup yields CDR1 ENHRY and CDR2 SYGVKD. V shed 0 bases and J shed 2 bases, with 14 bases lying between them. This CDR3 is CAISESYAREAYNEQFF. For the CDR3, the DNA is TGTGCCATCAGTGAGTCCTATGCCAGGGAGGCCTACAATGAGCAGTTCTTC.

This clonotype showed up just a few times. The chain has TRBV7-2 and TRBJ1-1; tentative D call: TRBD1 (6 bases). Trimming pared 5 bases from V and 7 bases from J, leaving 11 bases between. Per germline, CDR1 SGHTA and CDR2 FQGNSA. This CDR3 has 12 residues. CDR3: CASSLTGIEAFF. The DNA for the CDR3 is TGTGCCAGCAGCCTAACAGGGATTGAAGCTTTCTTT.

The chain is built from TRBV6-5 and TRBJ1-6; 7 bases align to TRBD1. CDR3 length: 16 residues. V trimming: 8 bases; J trimming: 4 bases; junction bases outside the gene matches: 11. Germline V gene sequence: CDR1 MNHEY, CDR2 SVGAGI. CDR3 residues: CASRGGQTSYNSPLHF. DNA for the CDR3: TGTGCCAGCCGTGGGGGACAGACTTCATATAATTCACCCCTCCACTTT.

In this sample, this clonotype turned up many times. The rearrangement links TRBV11-2 to TRBJ2-1; 9 bases map to TRBD2. This CDR3 is built from 15 residues. Germline V lookup: CDR1 SGHAT, CDR2 FQNNGV. J lost 4 bases, V lost 4 bases, and 5 bases had no gene match. CDR3 sequence reads: CASSYQREVYNEQFF. The CDR3 region has the DNA TGTGCCAGCAGCTATCAGCGGGAGGTATACAATGAGCAGTTCTTC.

This clonotype was observed at least ten times. The chain carries TRBV20-1 and TRBJ1-5, with no clear D. Trimming removed 3 bases from V and 0 bases from J, with 9 bases in between. Germline V gene lookup returns CDR1 DFQATT and CDR2 SNEGSKA (reference sequence). The CDR3 length is 14 residues. The CDR3 protein is CSASSGYSNQPQHF. The CDR3 DNA reads TGCAGTGCTAGCTCGGGGTATAGCAATCAGCCCCAGCATTTT.